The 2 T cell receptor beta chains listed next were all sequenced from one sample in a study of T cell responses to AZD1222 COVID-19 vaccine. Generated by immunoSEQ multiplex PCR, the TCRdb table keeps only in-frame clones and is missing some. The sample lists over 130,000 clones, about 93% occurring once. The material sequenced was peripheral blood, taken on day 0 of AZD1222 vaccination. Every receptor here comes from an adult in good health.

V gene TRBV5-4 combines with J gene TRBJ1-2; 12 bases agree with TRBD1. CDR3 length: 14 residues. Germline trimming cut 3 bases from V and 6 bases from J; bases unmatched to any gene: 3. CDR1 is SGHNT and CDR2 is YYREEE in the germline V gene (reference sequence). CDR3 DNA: TGTGCCAGCAGCTCCCGGGACAGGGGGCATGGCTACACCTTC. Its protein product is CASSSRDRGHGYTF.

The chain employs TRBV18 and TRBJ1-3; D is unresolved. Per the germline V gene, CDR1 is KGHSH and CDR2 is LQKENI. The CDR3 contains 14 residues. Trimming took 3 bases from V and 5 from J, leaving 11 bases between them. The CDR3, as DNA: TGTGCCAGCTCACCTGAGGGTATGCGAAACACCATATATTTT. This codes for CASSPEGMRNTIYF. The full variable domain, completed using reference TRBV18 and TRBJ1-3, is NAGVMQNPRHLVRRRGQEARLRCSPMKGHSHVYWYRQLPEEGLKFMVYLQKENIIDESGMPKERFSAEFPKEGPSILRIQQVVRGDSAAYFCASSPEGMRNTIYFGEGSWLTVV.